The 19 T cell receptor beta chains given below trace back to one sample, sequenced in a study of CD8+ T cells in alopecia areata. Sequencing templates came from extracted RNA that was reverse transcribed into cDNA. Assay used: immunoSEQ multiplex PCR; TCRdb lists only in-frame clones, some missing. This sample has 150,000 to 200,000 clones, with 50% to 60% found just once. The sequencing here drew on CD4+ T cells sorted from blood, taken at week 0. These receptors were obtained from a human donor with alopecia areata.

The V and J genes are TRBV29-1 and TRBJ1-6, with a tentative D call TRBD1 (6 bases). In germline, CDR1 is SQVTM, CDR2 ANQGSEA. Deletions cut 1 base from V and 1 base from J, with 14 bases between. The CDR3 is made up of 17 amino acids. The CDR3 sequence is CSVEATGLRSYNSPLHF. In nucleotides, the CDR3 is TGCAGCGTTGAAGCCACAGGGTTGAGGTCCTATAATTCACCCCTCCACTTT.

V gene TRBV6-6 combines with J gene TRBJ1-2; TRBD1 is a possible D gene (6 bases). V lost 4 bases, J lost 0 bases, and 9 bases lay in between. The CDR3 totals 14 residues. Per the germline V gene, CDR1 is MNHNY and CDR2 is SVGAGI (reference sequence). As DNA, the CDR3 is TGTGCCAGCAGTTTCTACAGGGCTAACTATGGCTACACCTTC. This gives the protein CASSFYRANYGYTF.

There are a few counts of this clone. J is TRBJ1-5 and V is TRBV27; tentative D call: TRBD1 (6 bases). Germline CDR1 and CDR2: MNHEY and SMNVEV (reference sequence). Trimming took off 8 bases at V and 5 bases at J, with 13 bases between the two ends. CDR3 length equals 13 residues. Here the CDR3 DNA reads TGTGCCAGCTCTCACAGGGCCCATCAGCCCCAGCATTTT. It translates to CASSHRAHQPQHF.

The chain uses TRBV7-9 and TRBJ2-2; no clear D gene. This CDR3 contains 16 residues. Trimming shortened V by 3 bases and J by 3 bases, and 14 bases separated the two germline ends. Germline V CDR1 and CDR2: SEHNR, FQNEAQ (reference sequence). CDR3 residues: CASSLGLRSDTGELFF. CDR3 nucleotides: TGTGCCAGCAGCTTGGGTTTGAGATCGGACACCGGGGAGCTGTTTTTT.

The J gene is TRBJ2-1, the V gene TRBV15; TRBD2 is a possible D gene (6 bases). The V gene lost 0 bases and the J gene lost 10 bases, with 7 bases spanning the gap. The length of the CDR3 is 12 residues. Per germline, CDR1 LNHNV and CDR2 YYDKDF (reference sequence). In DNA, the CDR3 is TGTGCCACCAGCAGAGATCGGGGGGAGCAGTTCTTC. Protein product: CATSRDRGEQFF.

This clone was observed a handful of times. The CDR3 loop reads CASSLLGWETANEQYF. The CDR3 DNA follows: TGTGCCAGCAGCTTACTTGGTTGGGAGACAGCTAACGAGCAGTACTTC. The chain carries TRBV7-9 and TRBJ2-7; D is perhaps TRBD1 or TRBD2 (5 bases each). CDR3 length: 16 amino acids. V was cut by 2 bases and J by 5 bases, with 19 bases left in between. Germline V CDR1 and CDR2: SEHNR, FQNEAQ (reference sequence).

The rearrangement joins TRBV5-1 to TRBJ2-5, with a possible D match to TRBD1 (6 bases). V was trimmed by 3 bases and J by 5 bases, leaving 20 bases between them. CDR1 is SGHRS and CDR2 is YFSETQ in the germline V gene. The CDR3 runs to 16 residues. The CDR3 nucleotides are TGCGCCAGCAGCTACGGACAGCAATACCCGGGGGAGACCCAGTACTTC. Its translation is CASSYGQQYPGETQYF.

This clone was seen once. CDR3 loop: CASRIEGGSYEQYF. DNA for the CDR3: TGTGCCAGCAGAATAGAGGGAGGGAGCTACGAGCAGTACTTC. The V and J genes are TRBV6-5 and TRBJ2-7; 7 nucleotides line up with TRBD2. V was pared by 6 bases and J by 3 bases, with 8 bases of the junction left unmatched. CDR3 length: 14 residues. Germline-derived CDR1 and CDR2 are MNHEY and SVGAGI.

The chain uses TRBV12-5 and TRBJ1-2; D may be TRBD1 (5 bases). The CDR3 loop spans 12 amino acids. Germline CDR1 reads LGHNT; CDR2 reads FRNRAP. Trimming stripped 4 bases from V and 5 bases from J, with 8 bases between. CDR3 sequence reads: CASGSREYGYTF. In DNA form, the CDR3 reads TGTGCTAGTGGTTCCAGGGAATATGGCTACACCTTC. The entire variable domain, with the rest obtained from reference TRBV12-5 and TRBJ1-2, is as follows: DARVTQTPRHKVTEMGQEVTMRCQPILGHNTVFWYRQTMMQGLELLAYFRNRAPLDDSGMPKDRFSAEMPDATLATLKIQPSEPRDSAVYFCASGSREYGYTFGSGTRLTVV.

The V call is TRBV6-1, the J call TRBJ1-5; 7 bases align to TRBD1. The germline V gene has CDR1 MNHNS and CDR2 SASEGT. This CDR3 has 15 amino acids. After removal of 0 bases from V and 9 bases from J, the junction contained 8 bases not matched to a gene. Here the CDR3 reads CASSEAPGGVSPQHF. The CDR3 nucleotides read TGTGCCAGCAGTGAAGCCCCAGGGGGTGTATCGCCCCAGCATTTT.

The CDR3 DNA follows: TGTGCCAGCAGATCCCGGGACCATCAATCGGGTGGCTACACCTTC. Translating gives CASRSRDHQSGGYTF. This chain connects TRBV2 to TRBJ1-2, with TRBD1 as a possible D gene (5 bases). Germline V CDR1 and CDR2: SNHLY, FYNNEI. The CDR3 is made up of 15 amino acids. Trimming left V 6 bases short and J 7 bases short, with 21 bases between. The variable domain in full, with the rest retrieved from reference TRBV2 and TRBJ1-2, is EPEVTQTPSHQVTQMGQEVILRCVPISNHLYFYWYRQILGQKVEFLVSFYNNEISEKSEIFDDQFSVERPDGSNFTLKIRSTKLEDSAMYFCASRSRDHQSGGYTFGSGTRLTVV.

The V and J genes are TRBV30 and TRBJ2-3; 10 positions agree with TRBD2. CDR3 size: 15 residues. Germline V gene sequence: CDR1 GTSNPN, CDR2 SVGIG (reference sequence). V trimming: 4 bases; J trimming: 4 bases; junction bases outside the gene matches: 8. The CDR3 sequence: CAWMRPSGGADTQYF. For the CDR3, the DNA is TGTGCCTGGATGCGGCCTAGCGGGGGAGCAGATACGCAGTATTTT.

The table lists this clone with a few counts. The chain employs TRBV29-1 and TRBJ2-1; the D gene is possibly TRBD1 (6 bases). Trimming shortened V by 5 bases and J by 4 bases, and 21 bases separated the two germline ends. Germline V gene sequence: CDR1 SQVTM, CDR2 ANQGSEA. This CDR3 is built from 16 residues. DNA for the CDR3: TGCAGCGTTTCCCGCAGGGACAAAACAAAATACAATGAGCAGTTCTTC. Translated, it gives CSVSRRDKTKYNEQFF.

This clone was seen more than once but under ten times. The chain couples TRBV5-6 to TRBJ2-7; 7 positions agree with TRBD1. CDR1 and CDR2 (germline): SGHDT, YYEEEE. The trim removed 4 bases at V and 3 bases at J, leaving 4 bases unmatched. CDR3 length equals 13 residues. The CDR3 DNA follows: TGTGCCAGCAGCCCCCGACAGGGCTACGAGCAGTACTTC. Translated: CASSPRQGYEQYF.

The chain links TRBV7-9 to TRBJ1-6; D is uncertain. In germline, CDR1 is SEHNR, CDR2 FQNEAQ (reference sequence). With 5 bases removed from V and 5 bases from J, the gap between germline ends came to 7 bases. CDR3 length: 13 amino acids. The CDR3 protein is CASSRRDNSPLHF. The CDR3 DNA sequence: TGTGCCAGCAGCCGTCGGGATAATTCACCCCTCCACTTT. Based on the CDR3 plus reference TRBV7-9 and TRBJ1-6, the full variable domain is DTGVSQNPRHKITKRGQNVTFRCDPISEHNRLYWYRQTLGQGPEFLTYFQNEAQLEKSRLLSDRFSAERPKGSFSTLEIQRTEQGDSAMYLCASSRRDNSPLHFGNGTRLTVT.

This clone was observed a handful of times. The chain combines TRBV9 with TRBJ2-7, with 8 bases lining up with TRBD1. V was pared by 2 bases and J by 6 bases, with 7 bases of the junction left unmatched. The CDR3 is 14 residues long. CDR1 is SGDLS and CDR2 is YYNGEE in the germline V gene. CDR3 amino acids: CASSVSPGGSEQYF. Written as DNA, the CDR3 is TGTGCCAGCAGCGTGAGTCCAGGGGGCTCCGAGCAGTACTTC.

This CDR3 reads CASSEGGRNTIYF. CDR3 nucleotide sequence: TGTGCCAGCAGCGAAGGGGGAAGAAACACCATATATTTT. This chain uses TRBV9 with TRBJ1-3; possible D gene TRBD1, 6 bases. V was trimmed by 3 bases and J by 5 bases, leaving 9 bases between them. This CDR3 region has 13 residues. CDR1 SGDLS and CDR2 YYNGEE come from the germline V gene.

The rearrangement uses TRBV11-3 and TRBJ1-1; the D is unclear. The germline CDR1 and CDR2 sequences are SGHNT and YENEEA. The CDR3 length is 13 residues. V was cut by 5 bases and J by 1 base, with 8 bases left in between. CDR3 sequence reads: CASSRRGNTEAFF. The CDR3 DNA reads TGTGCCAGCAGCCGACGGGGGAACACTGAAGCTTTCTTT.

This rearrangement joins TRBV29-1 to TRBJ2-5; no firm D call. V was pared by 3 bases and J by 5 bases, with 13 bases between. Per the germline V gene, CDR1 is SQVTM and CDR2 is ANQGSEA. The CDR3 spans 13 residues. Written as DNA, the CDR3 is TGCAGCGTTGAGATGAACGTTGCGGAGACCCAGTACTTC. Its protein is CSVEMNVAETQYF. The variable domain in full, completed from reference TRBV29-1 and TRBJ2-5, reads SAVISQKPSRDICQRGTSLTIQCQVDSQVTMMFWYRQQPGQSLTLIATANQGSEATYESGFVIDKFPISRPNLTFSTLTVSNMSPEDSSIYLCSVEMNVAETQYFGPGTRLLVL.